Shown below are 18 T cell receptor beta chains from a single sample sequenced in a study of T-cell reconstitution after alpha-beta-depleted transplantation in children. TCRbeta library construction was performed incorporating unique molecular identifiers. TCRdb reanalysed the PCR reads using MiXCR and keeps one entry per CDR3 protein. The sample contains more than 250,000 distinct CDR3 sequences, about a tenth of which appear only once. The sequencing used PBMCs from the stem cell graft donor, collected from the stem cell graft. The origin of the receptors is a human donor who donated a stem cell graft to a child with SCID.

The chain couples TRBV3-1 to TRBJ2-7; D gene ambiguous. The V end was cut by 0 bases, the J end by 1 base, with 7 bases between. Germline CDR1 LGHDT, CDR2 YNNKEL (reference sequence). The CDR3 runs to 14 residues. The CDR3 sequence: CASSQDLVSYEQYF. For the CDR3, the DNA is TGTGCCAGCAGCCAAGACCTAGTTTCCTACGAGCAGTACTTC.

The genes are TRBV20-1 and TRBJ2-3; D ambiguous. With 0 bases removed from V and 4 bases from J, the gap between germline ends came to 5 bases. CDR1 and CDR2 (germline): DFQATT, SNEGSKA (reference sequence). The CDR3 contains 12 residues. The CDR3 spells CSARDTADTQYF. The DNA of the CDR3 is TGCAGTGCTAGAGATACTGCAGATACGCAGTATTTT.

V and J are TRBV20-1 and TRBJ2-5, with 10 bases identical to TRBD2. The CDR3 consists of 15 residues. Trimming took 5 bases from V and 5 from J; bases not matched to a gene: 11. Germline assignment: CDR1 DFQATT and CDR2 SNEGSKA (reference sequence). DNA for the CDR3: TGCAGTGCTGATCCTAGCGGGGGCTGGGGGGAGACCCAGTACTTC. Protein product: CSADPSGGWGETQYF.

The DNA for the CDR3 is TGTGCCAGCAGCACCAGACAGATGATCTATGGCTACACCTTC. It codes for CASSTRQMIYGYTF. This chain connects TRBV11-2 to TRBJ1-2, with D possibly TRBD1 on 5 matching bases. Trimming shortened V by 5 bases and J by 4 bases, and 14 bases separated the two germline ends. Germline-derived CDR1 and CDR2 are SGHAT and FQNNGV. This CDR3 has 14 amino acids.

V is TRBV12-3 or TRBV12-4 and J is TRBJ2-4, with D unresolved. CDR3 length: 15 residues. Trimming took 0 bases from V and 0 from J, leaving 6 bases between them. CDR3 protein: CASSLAGIAKNIQYF. The DNA for the CDR3 is TGTGCCAGCAGTTTAGCGGGTATAGCCAAAAACATTCAGTACTTC.

This clonotype has at least ten counts. V gene TRBV20-1 combines with J gene TRBJ2-5; 9 bases align to TRBD1. This CDR3 spans 14 amino acids. With V trimmed by 6 bases and J by 2 bases, 7 bases remained unmatched. Germline V gene sequence: CDR1 DFQATT, CDR2 SNEGSKA (reference sequence). CDR3: CSAEGTGSQETQYF. Written as DNA, the CDR3 is TGCAGTGCAGAAGGGACAGGGTCTCAAGAGACCCAGTACTTC.

This clonotype was seen at least ten times. The chain is built from TRBV12-3 or TRBV12-4 and TRBJ2-7; D may be TRBD1 or TRBD2 (5 bases each). Trimming removed 2 bases from V and 0 bases from J, with 17 bases in between. The CDR3 is 17 residues long. DNA of the CDR3: TGTGCCAGCAGTTTAAGGGGACCCCGGCTGAGCTCCTACGAGCAGTACTTC. It specifies CASSLRGPRLSSYEQYF.

V is TRBV7-9 and J is TRBJ2-3; 8 bases fit TRBD2. Trimming at V came to 5 bases and at J to 2 bases, leaving 12 bases not matched to a gene. Germline values: CDR1 SEHNR, CDR2 FQNEAQ (reference sequence). The CDR3 runs to 17 residues. CDR3 sequence (DNA): TGTGCCAGCAGCACCCGAGCTGGCGGGGGGCTCACAGATACGCAGTATTTT. Its protein product is CASSTRAGGGLTDTQYF.

This clonotype was counted many times. CDR3 in DNA: TGTGCCAGCAGCCAAGATTTGGGATGGGTCGAAAAACTGTTTTTT. It translates to CASSQDLGWVEKLFF. The V and J genes are TRBV3-1 and TRBJ1-4; D not resolved. The CDR3 has 15 residues. V was cut by 0 bases and J by 8 bases, with 13 bases left in between. The germline V gene has CDR1 LGHDT and CDR2 YNNKEL (reference sequence).

The rearrangement uses TRBV20-1 and TRBJ1-6; 8 bases fit TRBD1. Per germline, CDR1 DFQATT and CDR2 SNEGSKA (reference sequence). The CDR3 has 16 residues. Unmatched junction bases numbered 6, after V lost 0 bases and J lost 5 bases. This CDR3 is CSARDSRDRNNSPLHF. The CDR3 region has the DNA TGCAGTGCTAGAGATAGTCGGGACAGGAATAATTCACCCCTCCACTTT.

Of note for this clonotype: A much larger clone lies a single base off, so this may be a read error. The chain joins TRBV20-1 to TRBJ2-7, with D possibly being TRBD1 (5 bases). Germline-derived CDR1 and CDR2 are DFQATT and SNEGSKA (reference sequence). Trimming left V 4 bases short and J 3 bases short, with 16 bases between. The CDR3 totals 14 residues. CDR3 region: CSANFDSFYYEQYF. CDR3 DNA: TGCAGTGCTAATTTTGACAGCTTCTACTACGAGCAGTACTTC.

The V gene is TRBV15, the J gene TRBJ1-1; D uncertain. V lost 4 bases, J lost 2 bases, and 11 bases lay in between. Germline loops: CDR1 LNHNV, CDR2 YYDKDF (reference sequence). The CDR3 spans 14 residues. The CDR3 DNA reads TGTGCCACCAGCAAGGTTTGGAACAACACTGAAGCTTTCTTT. Protein product: CATSKVWNNTEAFF.

J is TRBJ2-1 and V is TRBV20-1; 10 nucleotides align to TRBD2. Looked up from germline, CDR1 is DFQATT and CDR2 is SNEGSKA (reference sequence). This CDR3 contains 15 residues. With 2 bases clipped from V and 5 bases from J, the junction kept 6 bases outside the gene matches. CDR3 amino acids: CSARLPSGGDNEQFF. The CDR3 coding sequence is TGCAGTGCTAGACTCCCTAGCGGGGGAGACAATGAGCAGTTCTTC.

The sample holds a few counts of this clonotype. This chain uses TRBV5-1 with TRBJ2-3; 9 positions agree with TRBD1. Germline trimming cut 6 bases from V and 2 bases from J; bases unmatched to any gene: 7. The CDR3 contains 15 residues. The V gene's germline CDR1 is SGHRS and CDR2 YFSETQ. The DNA for the CDR3 is TGCGCCAGCAAACCCGGACAGGGGCCCACAGATACGCAGTATTTT. Amino acids: CASKPGQGPTDTQYF.

Ten or more counts support this clonotype. V and J are TRBV20-1 and TRBJ2-3, with 7 bases matching TRBD2. The V and J ends lost 6 bases and 3 bases, in that order; junction bases with no gene match: 3. CDR1 and CDR2 (germline): DFQATT, SNEGSKA (reference sequence). CDR3 length equals 12 residues. The CDR3 DNA reads TGCAGTGCCCCGGGACTAACAGATACGCAGTATTTT. The encoded protein is CSAPGLTDTQYF.

V gene TRBV27 combines with J gene TRBJ2-3, with 7 bases that match TRBD1. The V segment lost 1 base and the J segment 4 bases; nucleotides outside the gene matches: 8. The CDR3 consists of 16 residues. CDR1 MNHEY and CDR2 SMNVEV come from the germline V gene (reference sequence). DNA for the CDR3: TGTGCCAGCAGTTTATATACAGGGACAGATGCAGATACGCAGTATTTT. Protein sequence: CASSLYTGTDADTQYF.

V usage is TRBV7-2 and J usage is TRBJ2-1; the D gene is possibly TRBD2 (6 bases). V was trimmed by 6 bases and J by 0 bases, leaving 15 bases between them. Germline loops: CDR1 SGHTA, CDR2 FQGNSA. The CDR3 runs to 16 residues. CDR3 DNA: TGTGCCAGCAGTGGTCGGACTACCAACTCCTACAATGAGCAGTTCTTC. Protein product: CASSGRTTNSYNEQFF.

This clonotype has a handful of counts. The V gene is TRBV6-1, the J gene TRBJ2-4, with unresolved D. Germline CDR1 is MNHNS and CDR2 is SASEGT. The CDR3 runs 15 residues. The V end lost 6 bases, the J end lost 0 bases, and 12 bases lay between the germline ends. The chain's CDR3 is CASSPRPVAKNIQYF. For the CDR3, the DNA is TGTGCCAGCAGCCCCAGACCGGTAGCCAAAAACATTCAGTACTTC.